Presented here are 14 T cell receptor beta chains from one specimen sequenced in a study of T-cell memory formation after mild COVID-19. TCRdb fed the 5' RACE reads into MiXCR, producing one record per CDR3 protein. The data show about 320,000 distinct CDR3 sequences, roughly an eighth seen once. The sequencing input was PBMCs or a T cell subset sorted from them (not recorded which). Receptor source: a man younger than 35 who had mild COVID-19 (a few samples of this study predate the infection). Cell type and time point are not known.

This clonotype was picked up a small number of times. Relative to the germline gene, one junction end is altered; a read error may explain this. The rearrangement links TRBV6-5 to TRBJ1-3; D gene unclear. The CDR3 totals 14 residues. The V gene's germline CDR1 is MNHEY and CDR2 SVGAGI. The CDR3 nucleotides are TGTGCCAGCAGTGACTCCCTCTCTGGAAACACCATATATTTT. Its protein product is CASSDSLSGNTIYF.

This clonotype was observed a handful of times. The rearrangement links TRBV7-2 to TRBJ1-1, with no clear D. Germline CDR1 reads SGHTA; CDR2 reads FQGNSA. Trimming took 5 bases from V and 0 from J, leaving 13 bases between them. The CDR3 is 15 amino acids. The CDR3 DNA reads TGTGCCAGCAGCCCTCTTACGGGGATGAACACTGAAGCTTTCTTT. Translated: CASSPLTGMNTEAFF.

This clonotype was observed a handful of times. DNA of the CDR3: TGCAGCGTTTTTGCACAGGGGGATCGCAATGAGCAGTTCTTC. Its translation is CSVFAQGDRNEQFF. The chain links TRBV29-1 to TRBJ2-1; TRBD1 aligns across 8 bases. CDR3 size: 14 residues. The junction had 9 bases not matched to a gene; V was cut back by 5 bases and J by 6 bases. Germline values: CDR1 SQVTM, CDR2 ANQGSEA.

The V call is TRBV6-5, the J call TRBJ2-4; D is possibly TRBD1 (6 bases). The length of the CDR3 is 15 residues. Germline V gene lookup returns CDR1 MNHEY and CDR2 SVGAGI. V was shortened by 6 bases and J by 8 bases, with 20 bases between the two germline ends. The CDR3 loop is CASSEYGGKMDIQYF. In nucleotides, the CDR3 is TGTGCCAGCAGCGAATATGGGGGCAAAATGGACATTCAGTACTTC.

The chain links TRBV4-1 to TRBJ1-1, with 8 bases matching TRBD1. The length of the CDR3 is 14 residues. After removal of 3 bases from V and 6 bases from J, the junction contained 6 bases not matched to a gene. Germline V gene sequence: CDR1 MGHRA, CDR2 YSYEKL. The CDR3 DNA follows: TGCGCCAGCAGCCAGCAACAGGGGGGCGCTGAAGCTTTCTTT. This codes for CASSQQQGGAEAFF.

The V call is TRBV15, the J call TRBJ2-5, with D hard to call. Germline assignment: CDR1 LNHNV and CDR2 YYDKDF (reference sequence). Trimming removed 0 bases from V and 1 base from J, with 6 bases in between. The CDR3 has 14 amino acids. The CDR3 protein is CATSRDWSQETQYF. CDR3 in DNA: TGTGCCACCAGCAGAGATTGGTCCCAAGAGACCCAGTACTTC.

This clonotype was seen a handful of times. The chain has TRBV19 and TRBJ2-5, with TRBD1 matching over 8 bases. Germline V gene lookup returns CDR1 LNHDA and CDR2 SQIVND (reference sequence). The CDR3 sequence is 14 residues long. V lost 4 bases, J lost 4 bases, and 5 bases stayed unmatched. The CDR3 nucleotides are TGTGCCAGTAGTAAGGCAGGGGGCCTAGAGACCCAGTACTTC. Translated, it gives CASSKAGGLETQYF.

There are a few counts of this clonotype. This chain uses TRBV6-7 with TRBJ2-3; a weak D match, TRBD2 (6 bases). TRBV6-7 is an open reading frame, and its role is uncertain. The CDR3 has 12 amino acids. Trimming shortened V by 0 bases and J by 10 bases, and 8 bases separated the two germline ends. DNA for the CDR3: TGTGCCAGCAGTTACTCTGGAGGGGCGCAGTATTTT. This encodes CASSYSGGAQYF.

The chain is built from TRBV12-3 or TRBV12-4 and TRBJ1-4; a weak D match, TRBD1 (5 bases). The V and J ends lost 6 bases and 5 bases respectively, with 16 bases between them. CDR3 size: 15 residues. CDR3 sequence (DNA): TGTGCCAGCAGCCTACTAGGCCGGACAAATGAAAAACTGTTTTTT. Amino acid sequence: CASSLLGRTNEKLFF.

The rearrangement joins TRBV7-9 to TRBJ1-6, with a weak D call TRBD1 (6 bases). The V and J ends lost 4 bases and 6 bases respectively, with 13 bases between them. Looked up from germline, CDR1 is SEHNR and CDR2 is FQNEAQ (reference sequence). The CDR3 runs to 15 residues. This CDR3 reads CASSSGGASNSPLHF. CDR3 nucleotide sequence: TGTGCCAGCAGCTCCGGGGGGGCATCTAATTCACCCCTCCACTTT.

This chain joins TRBV7-9 and TRBJ2-7; a weak D match, TRBD2 (6 bases). With 7 bases removed from V and 3 bases from J, the gap between germline ends came to 16 bases. Germline loops: CDR1 SEHNR, CDR2 FQNEAQ (reference sequence). This CDR3 spans 14 amino acids. CDR3 in DNA: TGTGCCAGCAACTTGGCGGAGGGAGTCTACGAGCAGTACGTC. Amino acid sequence: CASNLAEGVYEQYV.

This clonotype was counted a few times. This rearrangement joins TRBV11-2 to TRBJ2-3, with 9 bases fitting TRBD1. The CDR3 is made up of 17 amino acids. Trimming at V came to 3 bases and at J to 6 bases, leaving 13 bases not matched to a gene. Germline-derived CDR1 and CDR2 are SGHAT and FQNNGV. Here the CDR3 DNA reads TGTGCCAGCAGCTTCGATGTCCCGGGACAGGGAAGGGATACGCAGTATTTT. This encodes CASSFDVPGQGRDTQYF.

The chain combines TRBV12-3 or TRBV12-4 with TRBJ2-7, with D unclear. Trimming pared 6 bases from V and 1 base from J, leaving 10 bases between. The CDR3 is 13 residues long. The CDR3 nucleotides are TGTGCCAGCAGACCGACCCTTTCCTACGAGCAGTACTTC. It translates to CASRPTLSYEQYF.

This clonotype appeared many times. This CDR3 reads CASSSTGTTDTQYF. CDR3 nucleotide sequence: TGTGCCAGCAGCTCGACTGGGACTACAGATACGCAGTATTTT. The chain carries TRBV7-9 and TRBJ2-3; D perhaps matches TRBD2 (6 bases). From germline, CDR1 is SEHNR and CDR2 FQNEAQ (reference sequence). V gave up 4 bases and J gave up 3 bases, with 11 bases separating them. The CDR3 has 14 amino acids.